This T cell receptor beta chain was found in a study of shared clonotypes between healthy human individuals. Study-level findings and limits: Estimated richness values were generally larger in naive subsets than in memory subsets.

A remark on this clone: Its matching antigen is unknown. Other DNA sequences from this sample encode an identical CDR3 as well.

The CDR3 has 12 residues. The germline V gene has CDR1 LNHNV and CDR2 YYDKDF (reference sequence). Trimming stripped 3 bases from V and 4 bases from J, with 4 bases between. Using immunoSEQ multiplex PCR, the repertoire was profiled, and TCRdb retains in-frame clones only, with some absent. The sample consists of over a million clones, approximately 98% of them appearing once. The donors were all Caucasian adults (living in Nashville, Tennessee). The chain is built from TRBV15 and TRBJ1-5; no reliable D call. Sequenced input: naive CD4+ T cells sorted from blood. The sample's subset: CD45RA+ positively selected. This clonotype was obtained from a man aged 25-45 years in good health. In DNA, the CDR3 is TGTGCCACCAGCAGGAGGAATCAGCCCCAGCATTTT. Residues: CATSRRNQPQHF.